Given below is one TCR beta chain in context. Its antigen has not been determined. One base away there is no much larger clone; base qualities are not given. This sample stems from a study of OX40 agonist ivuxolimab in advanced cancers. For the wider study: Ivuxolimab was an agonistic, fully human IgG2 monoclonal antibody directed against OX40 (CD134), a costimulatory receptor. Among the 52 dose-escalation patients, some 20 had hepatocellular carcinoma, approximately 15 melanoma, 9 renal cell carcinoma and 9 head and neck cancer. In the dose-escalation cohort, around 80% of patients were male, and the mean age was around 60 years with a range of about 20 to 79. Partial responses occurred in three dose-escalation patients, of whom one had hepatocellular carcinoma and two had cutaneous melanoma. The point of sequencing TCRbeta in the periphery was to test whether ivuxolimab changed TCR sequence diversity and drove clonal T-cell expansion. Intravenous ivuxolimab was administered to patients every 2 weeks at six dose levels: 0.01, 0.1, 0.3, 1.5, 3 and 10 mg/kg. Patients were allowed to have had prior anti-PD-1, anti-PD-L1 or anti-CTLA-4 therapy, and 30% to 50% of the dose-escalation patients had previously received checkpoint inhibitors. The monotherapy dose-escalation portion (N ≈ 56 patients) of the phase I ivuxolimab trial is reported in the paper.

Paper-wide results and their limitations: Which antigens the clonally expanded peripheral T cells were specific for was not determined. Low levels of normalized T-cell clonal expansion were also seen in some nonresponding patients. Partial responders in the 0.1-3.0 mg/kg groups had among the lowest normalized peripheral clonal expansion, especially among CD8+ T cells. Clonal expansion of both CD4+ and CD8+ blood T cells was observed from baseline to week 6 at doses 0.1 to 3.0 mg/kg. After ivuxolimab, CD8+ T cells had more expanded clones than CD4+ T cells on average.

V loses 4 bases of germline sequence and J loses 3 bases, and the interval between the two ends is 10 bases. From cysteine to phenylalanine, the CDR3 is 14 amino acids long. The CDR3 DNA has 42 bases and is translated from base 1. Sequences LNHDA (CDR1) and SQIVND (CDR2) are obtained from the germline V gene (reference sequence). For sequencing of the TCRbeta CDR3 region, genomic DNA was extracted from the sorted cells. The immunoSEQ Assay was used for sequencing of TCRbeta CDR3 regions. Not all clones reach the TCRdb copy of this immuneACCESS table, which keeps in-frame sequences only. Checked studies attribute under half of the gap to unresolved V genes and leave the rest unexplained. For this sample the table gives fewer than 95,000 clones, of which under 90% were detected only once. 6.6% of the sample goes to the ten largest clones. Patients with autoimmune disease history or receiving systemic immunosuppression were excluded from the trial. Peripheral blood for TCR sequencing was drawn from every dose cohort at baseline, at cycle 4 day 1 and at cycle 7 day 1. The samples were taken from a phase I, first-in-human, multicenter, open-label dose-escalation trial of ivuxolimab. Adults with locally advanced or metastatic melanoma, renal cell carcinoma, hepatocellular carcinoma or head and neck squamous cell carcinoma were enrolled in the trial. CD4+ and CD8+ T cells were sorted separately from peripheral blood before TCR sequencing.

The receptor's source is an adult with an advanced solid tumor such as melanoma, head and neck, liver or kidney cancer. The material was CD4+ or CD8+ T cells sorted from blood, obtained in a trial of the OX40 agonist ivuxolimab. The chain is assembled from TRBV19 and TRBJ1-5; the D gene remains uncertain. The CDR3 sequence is CASSTGGFNQPQHF. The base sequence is TGTGCCAGTAGTACCGGCGGCTTCAATCAGCCCCAGCATTTT.